These T cell receptor beta chains were read from a single sample in a study of blood T cell repertoires in COVID-19. This table comes from immunoSEQ multiplex PCR, and its TCRdb copy is limited to in-frame clones, with some not included. The sample has about 52,000 clones, about four fifths seen once. Sequencing input: peripheral blood. Receptors were obtained from a woman older than 75 with COVID-19, enrolled during active disease. Both conserved end residues are part of each CDR3. The D gene is left open where the match is weak. A clone size is listed for some rows: how often the clone was seen (once, few, many), or a class if it is expanded.

J | D | V | size | DNA | CDR3
TRBJ2-1 | TRBD2 | TRBV19 | . | TGTGCCAGTAGTCGGGGGGGAGTTGGTAGGCATGAGCAGTTCTTC | CASSRGGVGRHEQFF
TRBJ2-4 | . | TRBV18 | . | TGTGCCAGCTCACCGCCACACAGGGGAGGATCCAAAAACATTCAGTACTTC | CASSPPHRGGSKNIQYF
TRBJ2-1 | TRBD2 | TRBV10-3 | . | TGTGCCATCACTCTGACTAGCGGGGGGAATGAGCAGTTCTTC | CAITLTSGGNEQFF
TRBJ1-6 | TRBD1 | TRBV5-1 | . | TGCGCCAGCAGCCAAATCACAGGGGCCAATTCACCCCTCCACTTT | CASSQITGANSPLHF
TRBJ2-1 | TRBD2 | TRBV7-8 | . | TGTGCCAGCAGCTTAAGTGGGACTACCTGGGGTAATGAGCAGTTCTTC | CASSLSGTTWGNEQFF
TRBJ1-1 | TRBD1 | TRBV7-3 | . | TGTGCCAGCAGCTTAACCGGGACAGGGGCCGTGAACACTGAAGCTTTCTTT | CASSLTGTGAVNTEAFF
TRBJ2-4 | TRBD2 | TRBV28 | . | TGTGCCAGCAGACCGGGGACTAGCGGGAGTAACATTCAGTACTTC | CASRPGTSGSNIQYF
TRBJ2-7 | . | TRBV10-3 | . | TGTGCCATCAGTCAGGACACCTACGAGCAGTACTTC | CAISQDTYEQYF
TRBJ2-1 | TRBD2 | TRBV18 | . | TGTGCCAGCTCACCGGGACTAGGGAGAAATGAGCAGTTCTTC | CASSPGLGRNEQFF
TRBJ1-5 | . | TRBV4-1 | few | TGCGCCAGCAGCCAATGGGACTATAGCAATCAGCCCCAGCATTTT | CASSQWDYSNQPQHF
TRBJ2-7 | TRBD1 | TRBV6-5 | . | TGTGCCAGCAGCCCACGGACAGGGCCAAGGGAGCAGTACTTC | CASSPRTGPREQYF
TRBJ2-3 | TRBD1 | TRBV11-2 | . | TGTGCCAGCAGCTTAGAGAGTCAGGGGGTCACAGATACGCAGTATTTT | CASSLESQGVTDTQYF
TRBJ1-4 | . | TRBV30 | . | TGTGCCTGGAAAGGGGCTGCTAATGAAAAACTGTTTTTT | CAWKGAANEKLFF
TRBJ2-1 | . | TRBV19 | few | TGTGCCAGTAGTATTAAGCACAATGAGCAGTTCTTC | CASSIKHNEQFF
TRBJ2-7 | TRBD2 | TRBV27 | . | TGTGCCAGCAGTACCATAGCGGGGAGCTCCTACGAGCAGTACTTC | CASSTIAGSSYEQYF
TRBJ2-3 | TRBD2 | TRBV28 | . | TGTGCCAGCAGTAAGGGACTAGCGGGAGCATTAGATACGCAGTATTTT | CASSKGLAGALDTQYF